This T cell receptor (beta chain) was recorded in a study of monozygotic twins with inflammatory bowel disease. Study-wide findings and caveats: IBD patients displayed reduced TCRbeta diversity (inverse Simpson) when set against healthy co-twins.

As regards this clonotype: Antigen specificity is unknown.

CDR3 length equals 13 residues. In germline, CDR1 is SEHNR, CDR2 FQNEAQ (reference sequence). TCRdb derives one entry per CDR3 protein from the 5' RACE reads, leaving out DNA. The table for this sample gives about 440,000 distinct CDR3 sequences. The sequence was collected from a human donor with ulcerative colitis or Crohn's disease, or a healthy co-twin of an affected twin (not recorded which). The rearrangement uses TRBV7-9 and TRBJ1-4. The sample was blood. CDR3 amino acids: CASSLVGPEKLFF.